This T cell receptor beta chain is drawn from a study of T-cell memory formation after mild COVID-19. Study in general: TCR clusters were largely donor specific.

V lost 6 bases, J lost 9 bases, and 14 bases lay in between. CDR1 MNHNS and CDR2 SASEGT come from the germline V gene. The length of the CDR3 is 12 residues. MiXCR, applied by TCRdb to the 5' RACE reads, yields one record per CDR3 protein. Here the sample spans about 430,000 distinct CDR3 sequences, around 24% being singletons. Study-level results: Those CD4+ clones that contracted were mainly in CM and EM (CD8+ ones in EMRA). Clones contracting day 15 to 85 were balanced CD4/CD8; later expanders leaned CD4+.

A remark on this clonotype: Its antigen is as yet unknown.

Sequencing was performed on PBMCs or a T cell subset sorted from them (not recorded which). The sequence was obtained from an adult woman who had mild COVID-19 (a few samples of this study predate the infection). Cell type and time point are not known. The V and J genes are TRBV6-1 and TRBJ1-1; D gene uncertain. CDR3 sequence (DNA): TGTGCCAGCAGACTGACCGAGGGAAAAGCTTTCTTT. It is translated as CASRLTEGKAFF.